This T cell receptor (beta chain) was captured by sequencing in a study of preoperative IRX-2 immunotherapy in early breast cancer. Sequencing was performed with immunoSEQ multiplex PCR; in TCRdb, only in-frame clones are kept and a portion is missing. The data show tens of thousands of clones, about 90% seen once. Treatment of the sample: preoperative locoregional IRX-2 cytokine immunotherapy. Patients received preoperative, locoregional IRX-2 cytokine immunotherapy in a phase Ib study. The sequence was collected from a human donor with breast cancer. This specimen consisted of tumor tissue, obtained after IRX-2 immunotherapy.

DNA of the CDR3: TGTGCCACCAGCAGAGATAGGGGTCGAAGCTCCTACGAGCAGTACTTC. Translated, it gives CATSRDRGRSSYEQYF. V and J are TRBV15 and TRBJ2-7; D is possibly TRBD1 (5 bases). Germline V gene lookup returns CDR1 LNHNV and CDR2 YYDKDF (reference sequence). Trimming took off 0 bases at V and 0 bases at J, with 12 bases between the two ends. This CDR3 contains 16 residues.